The present entry profiles one T cell receptor (beta chain) with its context. The specificity of this receptor is unknown. No base quality values were provided; no much bigger clone lies one nucleotide off. Counted from cysteine to phenylalanine, this CDR3 has 16 amino acids. The CDR3 DNA has 48 bases and is translated from base 1. The germline V and J ends show losses of 4 bases and 4 bases respectively, and no gene match explains 12 bases of the junction. CDR1 is given as MRHNA and CDR2 as SNTAGT, both from the germline V gene. Whole blood was collected in K2EDTA tubes by collaborating institutions according to the institutions' own protocols. For TCRbeta analysis, collaborator samples were shipped as frozen whole blood, as isolated PBMCs, or as DNA extracted from either sample type. This sample is part of a study of blood T cell repertoires in COVID-19 (dated by TCRdb to about 2020). Study-wide context: Samples from collaborators originated in the United States, Italy and Spain and spanned both the acute and convalescent phases of COVID-19. The prospective study material was composed of cDNA or gDNA derived from T cells, B-cell-depleted T cells, or PBMCs. Deeply sampled blood TCRbeta repertoires from subjects exposed to, actively infected with, or recovered from COVID-19 were included in the dataset. The repertoires were made available in a free public database intended to serve as a resource for research on the immune response to SARS-CoV-2. Samples came from the ongoing ImmuneRACE study (first 160 participants) plus 1,254 subjects from 6 global collaborators. The sample metadata nearly always contained a de-identified subject ID, COVID-19 status, age in years and sex. Where available, HLA class I and class II types were obtained from metadata supplied by the sample provider rather than from assay-based typing.

TCRbeta CDR3 regions were amplified from genomic DNA using the immunoSEQ Assay, a bias-controlled multiplex PCR. The paper's data handling went like this. The number of nucleated cells in each sample was estimated by amplification of reference gene primers within the assay. Sequence reads were collapsed and filtered to measure the absolute abundance of every unique TCRbeta CDR3 rearrangement. For each sample, productive Simpson clonality was calculated by taking the square root of Simpson's diversity index across productive rearrangements. TCRdb holds this immuneACCESS table with in-frame rearrangements only. Some clones are missing; in checked studies, unresolved V genes explain under half, and the rest has no known cause. V and J calls and clone size are copied from that table; D and trimming were computed from the DNA. Present in this sample are roughly 100,000 clones, approximately 84% of which were seen just once. Of the sample, over 10% falls within the top ten clones.

Here is what the overall study found, with its caveats: Clinical and demographic metadata were provided uncurated, with the amount varying by source and participant.

This sequence was found in a human donor in a cohort sampled during active or convalescent COVID-19. The sequenced sample consisted of peripheral blood. This chain is built from TRBV6-4 and TRBJ1-1, with 7 bases in between that match TRBD1. The CDR3 corresponds to CASSVSFTGVGTEAFF. The base sequence is TGTGCCAGCAGTGTCAGTTTCACAGGGGTGGGCACTGAAGCTTTCTTT.